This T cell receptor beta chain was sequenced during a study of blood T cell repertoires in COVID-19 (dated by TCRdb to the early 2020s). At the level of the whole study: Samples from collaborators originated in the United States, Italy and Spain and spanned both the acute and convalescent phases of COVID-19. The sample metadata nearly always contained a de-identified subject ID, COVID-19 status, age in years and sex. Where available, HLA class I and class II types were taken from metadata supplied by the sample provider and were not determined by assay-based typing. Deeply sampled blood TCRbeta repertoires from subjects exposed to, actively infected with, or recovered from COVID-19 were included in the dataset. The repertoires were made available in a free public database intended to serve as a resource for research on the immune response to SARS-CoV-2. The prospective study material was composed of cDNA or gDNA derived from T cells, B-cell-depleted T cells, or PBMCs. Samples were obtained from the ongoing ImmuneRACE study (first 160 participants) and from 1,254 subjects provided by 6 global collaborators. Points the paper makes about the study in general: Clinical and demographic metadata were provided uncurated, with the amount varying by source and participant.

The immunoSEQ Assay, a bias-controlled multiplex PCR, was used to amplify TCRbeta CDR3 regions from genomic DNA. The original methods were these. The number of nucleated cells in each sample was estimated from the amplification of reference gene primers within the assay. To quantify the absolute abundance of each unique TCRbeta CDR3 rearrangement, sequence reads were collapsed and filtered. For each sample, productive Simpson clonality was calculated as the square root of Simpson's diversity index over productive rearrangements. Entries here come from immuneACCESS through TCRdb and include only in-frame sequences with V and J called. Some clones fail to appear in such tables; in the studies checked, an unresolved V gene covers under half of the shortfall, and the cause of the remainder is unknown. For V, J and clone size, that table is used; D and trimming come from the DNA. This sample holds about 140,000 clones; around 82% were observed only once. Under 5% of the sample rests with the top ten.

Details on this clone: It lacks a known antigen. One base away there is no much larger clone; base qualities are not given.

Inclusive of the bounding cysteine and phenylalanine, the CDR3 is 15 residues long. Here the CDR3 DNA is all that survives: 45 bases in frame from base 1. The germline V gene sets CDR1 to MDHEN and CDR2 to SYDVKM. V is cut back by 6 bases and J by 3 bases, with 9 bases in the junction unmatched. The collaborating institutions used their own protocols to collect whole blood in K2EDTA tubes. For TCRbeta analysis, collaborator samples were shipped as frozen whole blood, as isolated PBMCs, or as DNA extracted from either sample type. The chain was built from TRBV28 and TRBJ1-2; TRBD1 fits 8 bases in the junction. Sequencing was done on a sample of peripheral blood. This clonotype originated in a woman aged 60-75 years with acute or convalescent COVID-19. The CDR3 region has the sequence CASSKGQGVDYGYTF. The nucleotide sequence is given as TGTGCCAGCAGCAAAGGACAGGGAGTTGACTATGGCTACACCTTC.